This TCR beta chain appears in the sequencing data of a study of regulatory T cells in long-lasting Graves disease. Study-level points and caveats: Lower TCR diversity characterized persistent Graves' patients relative to newly diagnosed patients.

Deletions cut 7 bases from V and 1 base from J, with 13 bases between. CDR1 and CDR2 from the germline V gene are SQVTM and ANQGSEA. This CDR3 spans 13 amino acids. As to time point: newly diagnosed GD, antithyroid drugs for less than 3 months. The TCR library was prepared using RNA isolated from PBMCs. The sample holds many counts of this clonotype. Its antigen is still unknown. Construction of the TCR beta libraries employed iRepertoire HTBI primers in conjunction with Arm-PCR of CDR3 regions. In the original analysis: Samples collectively showed 62 TRBV and around 15 TRBJ segments. MiXCR, run by TCRdb on the multiplex PCR reads, gives a single entry per CDR3 protein. The V and J calls and clone size come from TCRdb's table, not from the authors' own analysis. The sample shows around 250,000 distinct CDR3 sequences, 15% to 20% of them seen only once. This sample also belongs to another study, concerning T cells in Graves' hyperthyroidism and ophthalmopathy. That source notes: Researchers report that a 13 V-J model separated ophthalmopathy from stable hyperthyroidism.

The sequencing used peripheral blood mononuclear cells (PBMCs), collected at new diagnosis, from a patient treated with antithyroid drugs. The chain uses TRBV29-1 and TRBJ2-5; a possible D gene is TRBD2 (6 bases). This TCR came from a woman aged 25 to 39 with Graves disease. CDR3 bases: TGCAGCGCCCGTGGGGGGTCCCAAGAGACCCAGTACTTC. This encodes CSARGGSQETQYF.